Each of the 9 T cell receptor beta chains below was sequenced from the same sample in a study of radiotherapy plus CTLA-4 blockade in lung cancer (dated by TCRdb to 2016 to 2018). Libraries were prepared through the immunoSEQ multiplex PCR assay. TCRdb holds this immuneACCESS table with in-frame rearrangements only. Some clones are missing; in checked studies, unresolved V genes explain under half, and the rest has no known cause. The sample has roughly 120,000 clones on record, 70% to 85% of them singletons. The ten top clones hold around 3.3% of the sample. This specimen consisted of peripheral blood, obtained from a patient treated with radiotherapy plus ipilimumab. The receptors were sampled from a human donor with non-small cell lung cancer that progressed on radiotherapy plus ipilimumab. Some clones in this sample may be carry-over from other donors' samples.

Here the CDR3 reads CASSPAKGLSTDTQYF. The CDR3 DNA sequence: TGTGCCAGCTCACCAGCCAAGGGTCTAAGCACAGATACGCAGTATTTT. The gene calls are TRBV18 and TRBJ2-3; D unclear. Germline CDR1 and CDR2: KGHSH and LQKENI. V was clipped by 2 bases and J by 0 bases, with 12 bases between them. The CDR3 is 16 amino acids.

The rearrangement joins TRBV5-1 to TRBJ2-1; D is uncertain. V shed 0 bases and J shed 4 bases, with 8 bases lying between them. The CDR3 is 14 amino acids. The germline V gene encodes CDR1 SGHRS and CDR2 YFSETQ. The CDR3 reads CASSLDLGYNEQFF. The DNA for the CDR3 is TGCGCCAGCAGCTTGGATCTTGGATACAATGAGCAGTTCTTC.

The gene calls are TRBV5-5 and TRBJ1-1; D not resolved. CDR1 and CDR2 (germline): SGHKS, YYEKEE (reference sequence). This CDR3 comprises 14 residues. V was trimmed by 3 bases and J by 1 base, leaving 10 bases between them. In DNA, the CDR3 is TGTGCCAGCAGCTCCCAGCCATCGAACACTGAAGCTTTCTTT. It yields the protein CASSSQPSNTEAFF.

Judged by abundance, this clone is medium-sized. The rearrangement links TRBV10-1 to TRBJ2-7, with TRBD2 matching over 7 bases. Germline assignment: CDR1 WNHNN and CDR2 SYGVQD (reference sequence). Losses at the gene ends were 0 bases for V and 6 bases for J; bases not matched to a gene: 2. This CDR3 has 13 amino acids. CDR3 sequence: CASSESSGGEQYF. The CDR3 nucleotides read TGCGCCAGCAGTGAGTCATCGGGGGGCGAGCAGTACTTC.

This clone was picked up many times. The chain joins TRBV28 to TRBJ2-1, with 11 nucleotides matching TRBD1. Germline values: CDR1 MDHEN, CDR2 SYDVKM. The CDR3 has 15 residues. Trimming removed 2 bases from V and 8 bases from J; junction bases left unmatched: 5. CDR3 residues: CASSLPGDRGYEQFF. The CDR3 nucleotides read TGTGCCAGCAGTTTACCCGGGGACAGGGGGTATGAGCAGTTCTTC. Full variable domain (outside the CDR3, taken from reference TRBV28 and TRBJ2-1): DVKVTQSSRYLVKRTGEKVFLECVQDMDHENMFWYRQDPGLGLRLIYFSYDVKMKEKGDIPEGYSVSREKKERFSLILESASTNQTSMYLCASSLPGDRGYEQFFGPGTRLTVL.

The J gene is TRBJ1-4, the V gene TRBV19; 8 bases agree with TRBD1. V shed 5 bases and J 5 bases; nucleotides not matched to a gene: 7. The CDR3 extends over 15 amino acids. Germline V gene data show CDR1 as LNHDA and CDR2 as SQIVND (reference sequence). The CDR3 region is CASSAYRDRNEKLFF. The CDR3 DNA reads TGTGCCAGTAGTGCGTACCGGGACAGGAATGAAAAACTGTTTTTT.

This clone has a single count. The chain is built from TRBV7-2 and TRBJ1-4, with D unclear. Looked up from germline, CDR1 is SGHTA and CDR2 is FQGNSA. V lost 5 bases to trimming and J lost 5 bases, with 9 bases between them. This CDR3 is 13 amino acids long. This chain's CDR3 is CASSPAPNEKLFF. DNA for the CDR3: TGTGCCAGCAGCCCCGCTCCGAATGAAAAACTGTTTTTT.

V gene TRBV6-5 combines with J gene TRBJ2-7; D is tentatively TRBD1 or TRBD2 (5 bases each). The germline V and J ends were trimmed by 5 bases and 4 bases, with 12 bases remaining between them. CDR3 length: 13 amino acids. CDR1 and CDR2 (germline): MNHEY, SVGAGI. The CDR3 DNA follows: TGTGCCAGCAGTGTGGGGGTAAGATACGAGCAGTACTTC. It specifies CASSVGVRYEQYF.

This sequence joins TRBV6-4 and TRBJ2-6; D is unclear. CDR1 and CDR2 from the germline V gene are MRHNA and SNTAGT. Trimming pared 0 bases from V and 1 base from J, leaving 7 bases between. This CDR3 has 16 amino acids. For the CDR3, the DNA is TGTGCCAGCAGTGACTCGATAGGGTCTGGGGCCAACGTCCTGACTTTC. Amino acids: CASSDSIGSGANVLTF.